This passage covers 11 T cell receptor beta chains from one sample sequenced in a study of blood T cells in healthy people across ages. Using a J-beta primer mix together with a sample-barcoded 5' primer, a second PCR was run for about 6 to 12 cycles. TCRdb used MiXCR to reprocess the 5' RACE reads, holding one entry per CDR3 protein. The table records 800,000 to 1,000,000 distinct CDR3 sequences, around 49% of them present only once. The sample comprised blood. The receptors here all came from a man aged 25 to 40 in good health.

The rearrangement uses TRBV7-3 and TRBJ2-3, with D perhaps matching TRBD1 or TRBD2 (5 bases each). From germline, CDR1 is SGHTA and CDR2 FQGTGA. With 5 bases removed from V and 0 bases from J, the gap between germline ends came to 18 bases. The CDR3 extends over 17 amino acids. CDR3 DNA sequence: TGTGCCAGCAGCAACGGTGTCGGGGCTATAAGCACAGATACGCAGTATTTT. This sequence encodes CASSNGVGAISTDTQYF. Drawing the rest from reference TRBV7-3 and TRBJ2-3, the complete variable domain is GAGVSQTPSNKVTEKGKYVELRCDPISGHTALYWYRQSLGQGPEFLIYFQGTGAADDSGLPNDRFFAVRPEGSVSTLKIQRTERGDSAVYLCASSNGVGAISTDTQYFGPGTRLTVL.

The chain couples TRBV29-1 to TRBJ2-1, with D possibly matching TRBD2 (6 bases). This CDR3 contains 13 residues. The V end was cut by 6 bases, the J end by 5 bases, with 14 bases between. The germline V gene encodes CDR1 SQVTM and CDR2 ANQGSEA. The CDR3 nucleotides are TGCAGCGTCCCACTAGCCGGGCACAATGAGCAGTTCTTC. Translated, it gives CSVPLAGHNEQFF.

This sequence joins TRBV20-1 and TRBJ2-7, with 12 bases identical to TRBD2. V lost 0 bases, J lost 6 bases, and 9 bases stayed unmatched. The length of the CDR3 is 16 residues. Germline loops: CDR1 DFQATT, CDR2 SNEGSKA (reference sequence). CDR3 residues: CSARDGLAGNLFEQYF. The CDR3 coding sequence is TGCAGTGCTAGAGATGGACTAGCGGGGAATCTTTTCGAGCAGTACTTC.

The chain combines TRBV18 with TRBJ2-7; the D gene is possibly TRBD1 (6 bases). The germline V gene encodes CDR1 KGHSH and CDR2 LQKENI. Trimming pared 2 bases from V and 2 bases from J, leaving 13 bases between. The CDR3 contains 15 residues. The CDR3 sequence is CASSPNSTGTYEQYF. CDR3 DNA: TGTGCCAGCTCACCAAACAGCACAGGGACCTACGAGCAGTACTTC.

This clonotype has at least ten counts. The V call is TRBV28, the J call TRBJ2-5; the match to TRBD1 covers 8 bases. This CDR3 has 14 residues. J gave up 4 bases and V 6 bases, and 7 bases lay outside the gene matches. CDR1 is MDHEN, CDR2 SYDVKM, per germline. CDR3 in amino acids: CASRTGDLVETQYF. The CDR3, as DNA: TGTGCCAGCAGGACAGGGGATTTAGTAGAGACCCAGTACTTC.

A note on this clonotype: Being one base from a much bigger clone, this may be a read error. CDR3 residues: CASSLASNNEQFF. DNA of the CDR3: TGTGCCAGCAGCTTAGCTAGCAACAATGAGCAGTTCTTC. The chain couples TRBV7-9 to TRBJ2-1, with D unresolved. Trimming removed 0 bases at V and 5 bases at J, with 5 bases between. The CDR3 totals 13 residues. Germline V lookup: CDR1 SEHNR, CDR2 FQNEAQ (reference sequence).

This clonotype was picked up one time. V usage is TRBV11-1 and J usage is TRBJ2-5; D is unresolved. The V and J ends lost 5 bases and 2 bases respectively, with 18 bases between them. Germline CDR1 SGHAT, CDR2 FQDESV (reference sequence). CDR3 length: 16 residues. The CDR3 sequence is CASSQNPRTLQETQYF. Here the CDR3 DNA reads TGTGCCAGCAGCCAAAACCCGCGGACGCTACAAGAGACCCAGTACTTC.

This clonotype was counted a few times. The CDR3 is CASSSPGEGLKTQYF. CDR3 DNA sequence: TGTGCCAGCAGCTCTCCGGGAGAGGGTCTGAAGACCCAGTACTTC. The chain couples TRBV7-2 to TRBJ2-4; TRBD2 is a possible D gene (6 bases). The J call could be wrong; TRBJ2-5 is a better fit for the DNA end. The germline V gene has CDR1 SGHTA and CDR2 FQGNSA. CDR3 length equals 15 residues.

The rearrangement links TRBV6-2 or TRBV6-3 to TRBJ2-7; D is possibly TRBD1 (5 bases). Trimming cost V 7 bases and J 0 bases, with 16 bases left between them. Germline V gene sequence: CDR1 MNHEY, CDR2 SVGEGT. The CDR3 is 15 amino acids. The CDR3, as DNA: TGTGCCAGCAATTCTGACAGTACTTACTCCTACGAGCAGTACTTC. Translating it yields CASNSDSTYSYEQYF.

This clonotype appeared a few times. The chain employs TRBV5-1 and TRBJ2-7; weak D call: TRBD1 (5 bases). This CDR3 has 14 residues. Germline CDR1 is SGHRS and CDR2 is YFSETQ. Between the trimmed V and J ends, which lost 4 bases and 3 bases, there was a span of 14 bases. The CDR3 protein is CASSPRTPNYEQYF. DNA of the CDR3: TGCGCCAGCAGCCCCCGGACACCAAACTACGAGCAGTACTTC.

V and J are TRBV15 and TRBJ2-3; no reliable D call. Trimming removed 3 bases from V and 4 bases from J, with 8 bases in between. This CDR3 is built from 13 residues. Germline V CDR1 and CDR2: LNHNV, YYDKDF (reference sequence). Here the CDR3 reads CATSRRLADTQYF. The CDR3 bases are TGTGCCACCAGCAGGCGACTCGCAGATACGCAGTATTTT. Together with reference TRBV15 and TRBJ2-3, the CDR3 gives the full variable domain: DAMVIQNPRYQVTQFGKPVTLSCSQTLNHNVMYWYQQKSSQAPKLLFHYYDKDFNNEADTPDNFQSRRPNTSFCFLDIRSPGLGDTAMYLCATSRRLADTQYFGPGTRLTVL.